A selection of T cell receptor beta chains follows, all from one sample in a study of PD-1 blockade in classical Hodgkin lymphoma. The method was immunoSEQ multiplex PCR; TCRdb's version includes in-frame clones alone and lacks a portion of them. The sample has about 30,000 clones; about 88% are singletons. Source material: CD4+ T cells from blood. These receptors were obtained from a human donor with classical Hodgkin lymphoma. CDR3s include the opening cysteine and the closing phenylalanine or tryptophan. D genes are given only for firm matches. Clone size is shown for a subset of rows, as once, few, many or a class of expanded clone.

D gene: .; J gene: TRBJ1-2; V gene: TRBV28; clone size: .; CDR3 DNA: TGTGCCAGCAGTTTCGGAGCTAACTATGGCTACACCTTC; CDR3 protein: CASSFGANYGYTF
D gene: .; J gene: TRBJ2-7; V gene: TRBV9; clone size: .; CDR3 DNA: TGTGCCAGCAGATCGCCTGGGGGGGAGCAGTACTTC; CDR3 protein: CASRSPGGEQYF
D gene: .; J gene: TRBJ1-4; V gene: TRBV11-2; clone size: .; CDR3 DNA: TGTGCCAGCAGTTTAGGGACTACAGGGCCGGTTAATGAAAAACTGTTTTTT; CDR3 protein: CASSLGTTGPVNEKLFF
D gene: .; J gene: TRBJ2-2; V gene: TRBV10-2; clone size: .; CDR3 DNA: TGCGCCAGCAGGACACTAGTTCGCACCGGGGAGCTGTTTTTT; CDR3 protein: CASRTLVRTGELFF
D gene: TRBD1; J gene: TRBJ1-1; V gene: TRBV27; clone size: .; CDR3 DNA: TGTGCCAGCAGTTCGGACAGGGCCATGAACACTGAAGCTTTCTTT; CDR3 protein: CASSSDRAMNTEAFF
D gene: .; J gene: TRBJ1-4; V gene: TRBV1; clone size: .; CDR3 DNA: TGCACCAGCAGCCCGAGTTCGGGGACAGGGGGGGAAAAACTGTTTTTT; CDR3 protein: CTSSPSSGTGGEKLFF
D gene: TRBD1; J gene: TRBJ1-4; V gene: TRBV25-1; clone size: .; CDR3 DNA: TGTGCCAGCAGTGAATCCTGGACAGGGCCGGGGGAAAAACTGTTTTTT; CDR3 protein: CASSESWTGPGEKLFF
D gene: TRBD2; J gene: TRBJ2-7; V gene: TRBV15; clone size: .; CDR3 DNA: TGTGCCACCAGCAGAGGAAGCGGGATCCCCCACGAGCAGTACTTC; CDR3 protein: CATSRGSGIPHEQYF
D gene: TRBD1; J gene: TRBJ1-2; V gene: TRBV5-6; clone size: .; CDR3 DNA: TGTGCCAGCAGCTCGACAGGGTTTATTCATGGCTACACCTTC; CDR3 protein: CASSSTGFIHGYTF
D gene: .; J gene: TRBJ1-2; V gene: TRBV27; clone size: few; CDR3 DNA: TGTGCCAGCAGTTCTACAGCTAACTATGGCTACACCTTC; CDR3 protein: CASSSTANYGYTF
D gene: .; J gene: TRBJ2-1; V gene: TRBV30; clone size: .; CDR3 DNA: TGTGCCTGGAGTGTAGGACCGGTCAAGTTCTTC; CDR3 protein: CAWSVGPVKFF
D gene: .; J gene: TRBJ1-4; V gene: TRBV18; clone size: .; CDR3 DNA: TGTGCCAGCTCATACACAGGGTCTGAAAAACTGTTTTTT; CDR3 protein: CASSYTGSEKLFF
D gene: .; J gene: TRBJ2-6; V gene: TRBV5-1; clone size: .; CDR3 DNA: TGCGCCAGCAGCTTGGGGGACGCGTACTCTGGGGCCAACGTCCTGACTTTC; CDR3 protein: CASSLGDAYSGANVLTF
D gene: .; J gene: TRBJ2-3; V gene: TRBV5-6; clone size: .; CDR3 DNA: TGTGCCAGCAGCTTCGGCAGCAGCACAGATACGCAGTATTTT; CDR3 protein: CASSFGSSTDTQYF
D gene: .; J gene: TRBJ1-3; V gene: TRBV14; clone size: .; CDR3 DNA: TGTGCCAGCAGCAGGGCACAGGGATACTCTGGAAACACCATATATTTT; CDR3 protein: CASSRAQGYSGNTIYF
D gene: TRBD1; J gene: TRBJ2-6; V gene: TRBV5-8; clone size: once; CDR3 DNA: TGTGCCAGCAGTATTTACAGGGGGAAAGGGGCCAACGTCCTGACTTTC; CDR3 protein: CASSIYRGKGANVLTF
D gene: TRBD1; J gene: TRBJ1-2; V gene: TRBV4-1; clone size: .; CDR3 DNA: TGCGCGGAAAAGACAGGGGGCCCCTATGGCTACACCTTC; CDR3 protein: CAEKTGGPYGYTF
D gene: TRBD2; J gene: TRBJ2-5; V gene: TRBV9; clone size: .; CDR3 DNA: TGTGCCAGCAGCGTAGGGCGGGAGCCCCGACGGACCCAGTACTTC; CDR3 protein: CASSVGREPRRTQYF
D gene: .; J gene: TRBJ1-5; V gene: TRBV2; clone size: .; CDR3 DNA: TGTGCCAGCAGTGACAGTGGCTGGAGCAATCAGCCCCAGCATTTT; CDR3 protein: CASSDSGWSNQPQHF
D gene: TRBD1; J gene: TRBJ2-5; V gene: TRBV27; clone size: .; CDR3 DNA: TGTGCCAGCAGAGCAACAGGGGACCAAGAGACCCAGTACTTC; CDR3 protein: CASRATGDQETQYF
D gene: .; J gene: TRBJ1-1; V gene: TRBV2; clone size: few; CDR3 DNA: TGTGCCAGCAACGAACAGGGAGAGACTGAAGCTTTCTTT; CDR3 protein: CASNEQGETEAFF
D gene: .; J gene: TRBJ2-3; V gene: TRBV6-5; clone size: once; CDR3 DNA: TGTGCCAGCAGTTACCAGAAGGGCACAGATACGCAGTATTTT; CDR3 protein: CASSYQKGTDTQYF
D gene: .; J gene: TRBJ2-7; V gene: TRBV5-5; clone size: .; CDR3 DNA: TGTGCCAGCAGCTTGACCACTGGGGGGCAATCCTACGAGCAGTACTTC; CDR3 protein: CASSLTTGGQSYEQYF
D gene: .; J gene: TRBJ2-2; V gene: TRBV7-9; clone size: .; CDR3 DNA: TGTGCCAGCAGCTTAGGGGCCGGGCCCGCGAACACCGGGGAGCTGTTTTTT; CDR3 protein: CASSLGAGPANTGELFF
D gene: .; J gene: TRBJ1-1; V gene: TRBV19; clone size: .; CDR3 DNA: TGTGCCAGTAGTATTGGCCCAGGCCCCCCAAGCTTT; CDR3 protein: CASSIGPGPPSF
D gene: .; J gene: TRBJ2-3; V gene: TRBV5-1; clone size: .; CDR3 DNA: TGCGCCAGCAGCGGGCAAGCTTTCCGGGGGACAGATACGCAGTATTTT; CDR3 protein: CASSGQAFRGTDTQYF
D gene: .; J gene: TRBJ1-1; V gene: TRBV2; clone size: .; CDR3 DNA: TGTGCCAGCAGTCCCCCGGAGCCTGTTTCTTCGGCTTTCTTT; CDR3 protein: CASSPPEPVSSAFF
D gene: .; J gene: TRBJ2-3; V gene: TRBV5-4; clone size: .; CDR3 DNA: TGTGCCAGCAGCCGGCGGATCGGAGCGCGCACAGATACGCAGTATTTT; CDR3 protein: CASSRRIGARTDTQYF